Below, 2 T cell receptor beta chains from the same sample are listed, as sequenced in a study of shared clonotypes between healthy human individuals. Sequenced by immunoSEQ multiplex PCR; TCRdb stores in-frame clones only, minus some. The top ten hold 11% of the sample, which has a few hundred thousand clones, over 50% seen once. Material: memory CD4+ T cells sorted from blood. Subset described: CD45RA-negative fraction. The receptor set was obtained from a man younger than 45 in good health.

CDR3: CASSLWTSVPDTQYF. CDR3 nucleotide sequence: TGTGCCAGCAGTTTGTGGACTAGCGTCCCAGATACGCAGTATTTT. The rearrangement uses TRBV28 and TRBJ2-3; TRBD2 aligns across 9 bases. CDR1 MDHEN and CDR2 SYDVKM come from the germline V gene. V shed 3 bases and J 4 bases; nucleotides not matched to a gene: 5. The CDR3 sequence is 15 residues long.

This rearrangement joins TRBV6-6 to TRBJ2-5; TRBD1 is a possible D gene (6 bases). Trimming shortened V by 2 bases and J by 5 bases, and 6 bases separated the two germline ends. Germline values: CDR1 MNHNY, CDR2 SVGAGI (reference sequence). CDR3 length: 12 amino acids. The CDR3 nucleotides read TGTGCCAGCAGTTACCAGGGGGAGACCCAGTACTTC. This codes for CASSYQGETQYF.